The clone carrying this T cell receptor (beta chain) was found many times. Its antigen is undetermined. In germline, CDR1 is MNHEY, CDR2 SMNVEV (reference sequence). The CDR3 sequence is 15 residues long. Trimming left V 4 bases short and J 0 bases short, with 9 bases between. The data originate from a study of T cells in Graves' hyperthyroidism and ophthalmopathy. Overall study: Before treatment of any kind, peripheral blood was taken at initial diagnosis.

Study outcomes and limitations: By a 13 V-J model, ophthalmopathy was set apart from stable hyperthyroidism. It was a median 6.5 months before onset that the model predicted ophthalmopathy.

Amplification of TCR beta CDR3 regions used RNA as the template. The TCR CDR3 first-round RT-PCR relied on the HTBI primer set. TCRdb reanalysed the multiplex PCR reads using MiXCR and keeps one entry per CDR3 protein. The sample lists some 460,000 distinct CDR3 sequences, around 14% occurring once. The gene calls are TRBV27 and TRBJ1-4, with D possibly TRBD1 on 6 matching bases. The material sequenced was blood. This sequence originates from a woman between 18 and 29 years old with Graves' hyperthyroidism. DNA of the CDR3: TGTGCCAGCAGTTCGGCAGGGGCAACTAATGAAAAACTGTTTTTT. Amino acid sequence: CASSSAGATNEKLFF.